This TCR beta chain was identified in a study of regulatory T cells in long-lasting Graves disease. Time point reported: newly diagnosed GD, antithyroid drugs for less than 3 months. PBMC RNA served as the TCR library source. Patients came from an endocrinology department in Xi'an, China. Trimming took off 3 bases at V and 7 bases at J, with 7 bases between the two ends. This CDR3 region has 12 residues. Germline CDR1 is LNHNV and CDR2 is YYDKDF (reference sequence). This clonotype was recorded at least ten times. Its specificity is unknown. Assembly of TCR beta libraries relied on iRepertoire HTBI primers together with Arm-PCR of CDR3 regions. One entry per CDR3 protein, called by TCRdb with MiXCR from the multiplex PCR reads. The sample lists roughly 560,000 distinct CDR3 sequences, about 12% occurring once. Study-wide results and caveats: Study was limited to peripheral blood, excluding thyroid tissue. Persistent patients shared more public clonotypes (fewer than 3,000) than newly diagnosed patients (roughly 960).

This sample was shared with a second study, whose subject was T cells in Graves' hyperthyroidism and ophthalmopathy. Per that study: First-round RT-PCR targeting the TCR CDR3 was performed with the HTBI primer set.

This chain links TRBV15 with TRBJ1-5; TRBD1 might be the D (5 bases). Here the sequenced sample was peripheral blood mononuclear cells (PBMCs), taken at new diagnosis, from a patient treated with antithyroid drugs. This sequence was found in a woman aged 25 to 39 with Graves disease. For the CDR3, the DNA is TGTGCCACCAGCAGCGACAGACAGCCCCAGCATTTT. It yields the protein CATSSDRQPQHF.